The 23 T cell receptor beta chains reported below all come from one sample, sequenced in a study of shared clonotypes between healthy human individuals. Positive CCR7 selection of CD45RO-negative cells yielded the naive CD8 cells, and terminally differentiated effector memory CD45RA+ cells were excluded. Sequencing was performed with immunoSEQ multiplex PCR; in TCRdb, only in-frame clones are kept and a portion is missing. The sample includes more than 2 million clones, approximately 94% of them seen just once. Specimen: naive CD8+ T cells sorted from blood. Every receptor here comes from a man between 18 and 35 years old in good health.

The genes are TRBV5-6 and TRBJ2-1; the match to TRBD2 covers 10 bases. This CDR3 has 17 amino acids. Germline CDR1 SGHDT, CDR2 YYEEEE. Trimming took 0 bases from V and 4 from J; bases not matched to a gene: 7. The CDR3 coding sequence is TGTGCCAGCAGCTTGGCCCTAGCGGGGGACCTATACAATGAGCAGTTCTTC. Amino acids: CASSLALAGDLYNEQFF.

CDR3 nucleotide sequence: TGCGCCAGCAGCCATTTAGGGGACAGGGACCCAACTAATGAAAAACTGTTTTTT. This sequence encodes CASSHLGDRDPTNEKLFF. The V and J genes are TRBV4-1 and TRBJ1-4; 9 bases map to TRBD1. CDR3 length equals 18 residues. V lost 3 bases and J lost 0; bases outside the gene matches: 8. The germline V gene encodes CDR1 MGHRA and CDR2 YSYEKL.

The gene calls are TRBV9 and TRBJ1-1; possible D gene TRBD1, 5 bases. Between the trimmed V and J ends, which lost 0 bases and 0 bases, there was a span of 12 bases. The length of the CDR3 is 16 residues. The germline CDR1 and CDR2 sequences are SGDLS and YYNGEE. CDR3 loop: CASSVGSGGMNTEAFF. Here the CDR3 DNA reads TGTGCCAGCAGCGTAGGATCGGGGGGGATGAACACTGAAGCTTTCTTT.

The chain combines TRBV5-4 with TRBJ2-7; either TRBD1 or TRBD2 may supply D (5 bases each). CDR3 size: 14 residues. The V and J ends lost 1 base and 7 bases respectively, with 15 bases between them. Germline V gene data show CDR1 as SGHNT and CDR2 as YYREEE (reference sequence). In nucleotides, the CDR3 is TGTGCCAGCAGCTTGTTAGAGGGGCCTTGGGAGCAGTACTTC. It translates to CASSLLEGPWEQYF.

This clone was counted once. The chain is built from TRBV10-3 and TRBJ1-2, with 8 positions matching TRBD1. V lost 2 bases and J lost 2; bases outside the gene matches: 7. Germline CDR1 and CDR2: ENHRY and SYGVKD. CDR3 size: 16 residues. CDR3 sequence reads: CAISENRGADNYGYTF. CDR3 nucleotides: TGTGCCATCAGTGAGAACAGGGGGGCCGACAACTATGGCTACACCTTC.

The rearrangement links TRBV28 to TRBJ1-5; 9 bases match TRBD1. J gave up 6 bases and V 5 bases, and 8 bases lay outside the gene matches. Germline V gene lookup returns CDR1 MDHEN and CDR2 SYDVKM. The CDR3 consists of 15 residues. The CDR3 protein is CASSAGTGSVQPQHF. In DNA, the CDR3 is TGTGCCAGCAGTGCCGGGACAGGGAGCGTTCAGCCCCAGCATTTT. Based on the CDR3 plus reference TRBV28 and TRBJ1-5, the full variable domain is DVKVTQSSRYLVKRTGEKVFLECVQDMDHENMFWYRQDPGLGLRLIYFSYDVKMKEKGDIPEGYSVSREKKERFSLILESASTNQTSMYLCASSAGTGSVQPQHFGDGTRLSIL.

The chain is built from TRBV30 and TRBJ1-4; D gene unclear. The V and J ends lost 2 bases and 4 bases respectively, with 14 bases between them. The CDR3 totals 15 residues. From germline, CDR1 is GTSNPN and CDR2 SVGIG (reference sequence). In nucleotides, the CDR3 is TGTGCCTGGAGTTTCCCGGACGGAATTAATGAAAAACTGTTTTTT. Translation gives CAWSFPDGINEKLFF.

The CDR3 bases are TGTGCCAGCGGAAGTTTTACCGGGGAGCTGTTTTTT. Translation gives CASGSFTGELFF. This chain connects TRBV9 to TRBJ2-2; D is ambiguous. V lost 7 bases and J 5 bases, leaving 9 bases between the germline ends. CDR3 length equals 12 residues. Per the germline V gene, CDR1 is SGDLS and CDR2 is YYNGEE.

For this clone: Other DNA sequences from this sample encode an identical CDR3 as well. The V call is TRBV5-1, the J call TRBJ1-1; no firm D call. The CDR3 has 13 amino acids. Germline CDR1 reads SGHRS; CDR2 reads YFSETQ. V lost 2 bases to trimming and J lost 1 base, with 6 bases between them. The CDR3 loop is CASSLPGNTEAFF. For the CDR3, the DNA is TGCGCCAGCAGCTTACCCGGGAACACTGAAGCTTTCTTT.

This chain connects TRBV27 to TRBJ1-6, with 7 bases lining up with TRBD1. Germline V gene sequence: CDR1 MNHEY, CDR2 SMNVEV (reference sequence). V lost 3 bases to trimming and J lost 6 bases; unmatched junction nucleotides: 5. The CDR3 loop spans 15 amino acids. CDR3 protein: CASSFQGGTNSPLHF. The CDR3, as DNA: TGTGCCAGCAGTTTTCAGGGGGGGACTAATTCACCCCTCCACTTT.

This clone has only one observation. In nucleotides, the CDR3 is TGTGCCAGCAGCCCTGTTGGGGGAGGGCCGGACGAGCAGTACTTC. Its protein product is CASSPVGGGPDEQYF. The rearrangement uses TRBV7-8 and TRBJ2-7; 7 positions agree with TRBD2. The trim removed 5 bases at V and 5 bases at J, leaving 12 bases unmatched. The CDR3 spans 15 residues. Germline values: CDR1 SGHVS, CDR2 FQNEAQ.

Worth noting for this clone: Other nucleotide sequences in the sample specify the same CDR3. V and J are TRBV27 and TRBJ2-1; D is undetermined. Trimming took off 0 bases at V and 4 bases at J, with 7 bases between the two ends. The CDR3 length is 14 residues. From germline, CDR1 is MNHEY and CDR2 SMNVEV (reference sequence). The CDR3 region is CASSLSSAYNEQFF. The CDR3 region has the DNA TGTGCCAGCAGTTTATCGAGCGCTTACAATGAGCAGTTCTTC.

The rearrangement joins TRBV9 to TRBJ2-7, with 9 positions matching TRBD1. CDR3 length equals 16 residues. Looked up from germline, CDR1 is SGDLS and CDR2 is YYNGEE. Trimming removed 2 bases from V and 5 bases from J; junction bases left unmatched: 11. This chain's CDR3 is CASSVSVGTGSHEQYF. The CDR3 nucleotides are TGTGCCAGCAGCGTCTCGGTCGGGACAGGGTCCCACGAGCAGTACTTC. Combining the CDR3 with reference TRBV9 and TRBJ2-7 gives the whole variable domain DSGVTQTPKHLITATGQRVTLRCSPRSGDLSVYWYQQSLDQGLQFLIQYYNGEERAKGNILERFSAQQFPDLHSELNLSSLELGDSALYFCASSVSVGTGSHEQYFGPGTRLTVT.

A remark on this clone: Possible read error: a much larger clone is one base away. The same CDR3 arises from other DNA sequences in this sample as well. The chain joins TRBV5-1 to TRBJ2-7, with D tentatively TRBD1 (6 bases). The CDR3 totals 13 residues. V was trimmed by 2 bases and J by 1 base, leaving 7 bases between them. The germline CDR1 and CDR2 sequences are SGHRS and YFSETQ. The CDR3 reads CASSLGQSYEQYF. The CDR3 DNA sequence: TGCGCCAGCAGCTTAGGACAGTCCTACGAGCAGTACTTC.

This chain joins TRBV4-1 and TRBJ2-7, with 11 bases aligning to TRBD1. The CDR3 loop spans 16 amino acids. The junction had 7 bases not matched to a gene; V was cut back by 3 bases and J by 3 bases. CDR1 and CDR2 from the germline V gene are MGHRA and YSYEKL. As DNA, the CDR3 is TGCGCCAGCAGCCATACCGGGACAGGGGGATACTACGAGCAGTACTTC. Translated: CASSHTGTGGYYEQYF.

The rearrangement joins TRBV7-9 to TRBJ2-4, with a tentative D call TRBD1 (5 bases). Trimming stripped 1 base from V and 5 bases from J, with 18 bases between. The CDR3 sequence is 17 residues long. Per germline, CDR1 SEHNR and CDR2 FQNEAQ (reference sequence). CDR3 nucleotide sequence: TGTGCCAGCAGCTTAGAAGCTTTAGAGACAGAGCAAAACATTCAGTACTTC. Translation: CASSLEALETEQNIQYF.

The chain employs TRBV7-9 and TRBJ2-7; tentatively, D is TRBD2 (5 bases). Trimming stripped 5 bases from V and 3 bases from J, with 14 bases between. Germline loops: CDR1 SEHNR, CDR2 FQNEAQ (reference sequence). The length of the CDR3 is 14 residues. The CDR3 is CASSPPGNHYEQYF. In DNA form, the CDR3 reads TGTGCCAGCAGCCCACCCGGGAATCACTACGAGCAGTACTTC.

The gene calls are TRBV11-2 and TRBJ2-7; D possibly corresponds to TRBD2 (6 bases). The CDR3 is 15 residues long. CDR1 and CDR2 (germline): SGHAT, FQNNGV. V was pared by 6 bases and J by 0 bases, with 15 bases between. CDR3 DNA sequence: TGTGCCAGCAGGGGGTTGCGGGACCCCTCCTACGAGCAGTACTTC. Protein product: CASRGLRDPSYEQYF.

This chain joins TRBV4-1 and TRBJ1-4, with no clear D. The V end lost 0 bases, the J end lost 0 bases, and 8 bases lay between the germline ends. Germline CDR1 MGHRA, CDR2 YSYEKL. This CDR3 is 16 amino acids long. The CDR3 protein is CASSQDGQSTNEKLFF. In nucleotides, the CDR3 is TGCGCCAGCAGCCAAGATGGGCAGTCAACTAATGAAAAACTGTTTTTT.

The J gene is TRBJ2-1, the V gene TRBV28; the match to TRBD2 covers 14 bases. V shed 6 bases and J 1 base; nucleotides not matched to a gene: 5. The germline V gene encodes CDR1 MDHEN and CDR2 SYDVKM. The CDR3 is 17 residues long. The CDR3 spells CASRQGTSGGSYNEQFF. The CDR3 DNA follows: TGTGCCAGCAGGCAAGGGACTAGCGGGGGATCCTACAATGAGCAGTTCTTC.

The chain uses TRBV7-2 and TRBJ2-7, with 14 bases that match TRBD2. Trimming at V came to 5 bases and at J to 5 bases, leaving 2 bases not matched to a gene. The CDR3 is 14 residues long. Looked up from germline, CDR1 is SGHTA and CDR2 is FQGNSA. CDR3 DNA sequence: TGTGCCAGCAGCACGGGACTAGCGGGAGACGAGCAGTACTTC. Its translation is CASSTGLAGDEQYF.

V usage is TRBV4-3 and J usage is TRBJ2-7; D not certain. The CDR3 totals 15 residues. Looked up from germline, CDR1 is LGHNA and CDR2 is YSLEER. Trimming removed 0 bases from V and 4 bases from J, with 13 bases in between. The CDR3 DNA reads TGCGCCAGCAGCCAAGATCAAGGCAGCTTTTACGAGCAGTACTTC. It encodes CASSQDQGSFYEQYF.

The chain employs TRBV28 and TRBJ2-1, with 9 bases lining up with TRBD2. With 1 base clipped from V and 0 bases from J, the junction kept 1 base outside the gene matches. There are 16 residues in the CDR3. Looked up from germline, CDR1 is MDHEN and CDR2 is SYDVKM. Here the CDR3 reads CASSLYSGSSYNEQFF. CDR3 coding DNA: TGTGCCAGCAGTTTATATAGCGGGAGCTCCTACAATGAGCAGTTCTTC.